A single sample gave rise to the 22 T cell receptor beta chains below, sequenced in a study of T cell responses to AZD1222 COVID-19 vaccine. Method: immunoSEQ multiplex PCR; TCRdb's copy keeps in-frame clones and lacks some. This table has about 74,000 clones, 80% to 90% appearing once. The sample here was peripheral blood, taken on day 0 of AZD1222 vaccination. The receptor set was obtained from an adult in good health.

Written as DNA, the CDR3 is TGTGCCAGCAGTTTATGGGTTAATCAGCCCCAGCATTTT. Translation: CASSLWVNQPQHF. V usage is TRBV27 and J usage is TRBJ1-5; D not resolved. Germline assignment: CDR1 MNHEY and CDR2 SMNVEV (reference sequence). The V end lost 1 base, the J end lost 4 bases, and 5 bases lay between the germline ends. This CDR3 has 13 amino acids.

The chain links TRBV10-3 to TRBJ2-5; D gene ambiguous. Germline CDR1 ENHRY, CDR2 SYGVKD. With 2 bases removed from V and 2 bases from J, the gap between germline ends came to 6 bases. The CDR3 spans 13 residues. The CDR3 loop reads CAISEAEQETQYF. For the CDR3, the DNA is TGTGCCATCAGTGAGGCAGAGCAAGAGACCCAGTACTTC.

V is TRBV24-1 and J is TRBJ2-1, with 9 positions matching TRBD2. CDR3 length equals 16 residues. V was clipped by 3 bases and J by 8 bases; unmatched bases: 10. Per germline, CDR1 KGHDR and CDR2 SFDVKD. CDR3 residues: CATSDGAGGLKDEQFF. For the CDR3, the DNA is TGTGCCACCAGTGATGGGGCGGGGGGGCTCAAGGATGAGCAGTTCTTC.

The sample holds a few counts of this clone. The rearrangement uses TRBV7-2 and TRBJ1-1; TRBD1 agrees at 7 bases. The germline CDR1 and CDR2 sequences are SGHTA and FQGNSA. The CDR3 runs 14 residues. V shed 11 bases, J shed 4 bases, and the junction held 13 bases outside the gene matches. DNA of the CDR3: TGTGCCGCCCAGGGGGAACTTTGGGGCACTGAAGCTTTCTTT. Translation: CAAQGELWGTEAFF.

The J gene is TRBJ2-7, the V gene TRBV27, with D perhaps given as TRBD1 or TRBD2 (5 bases each). Per germline, CDR1 MNHEY and CDR2 SMNVEV (reference sequence). V lost 8 bases and J 4 bases, leaving 15 bases between the germline ends. The CDR3 extends over 13 amino acids. The CDR3 sequence is CASHGAGEYEQYF. The DNA of the CDR3 is TGTGCCAGCCACGGGGCCGGGGAATACGAGCAGTACTTC.

This clone appeared once. The chain couples TRBV5-4 to TRBJ2-1, with 7 bases lining up with TRBD2. The CDR3 is made up of 14 amino acids. CDR1 and CDR2 from the germline V gene are SGHNT and YYREEE (reference sequence). Trimming removed 2 bases from V and 12 bases from J; junction bases left unmatched: 11. The CDR3 loop is CASSFEGLGGPQFF. DNA for the CDR3: TGTGCCAGCAGCTTTGAGGGGCTGGGAGGGCCGCAGTTCTTC.

This clone has only a few counts. This sequence joins TRBV6-5 and TRBJ2-5; D could derive from TRBD1 or TRBD2 (5 bases each). V lost 5 bases and J 1 base, leaving 11 bases between the germline ends. The germline gives CDR1 MNHEY, CDR2 SVGAGI. This CDR3 spans 14 amino acids. The CDR3 nucleotides are TGTGCCAGCAGTAACCGGGGCCTCCAAGAGACCCAGTACTTC. It specifies CASSNRGLQETQYF.

This clone has only one observation. The DNA of the CDR3 is TGTGCCAGCAGTCTCCAAAAGGGACAGGGAAATGAGCAGTTCTTC. Its protein is CASSLQKGQGNEQFF. This chain links TRBV27 with TRBJ2-1; TRBD1 aligns across 9 bases. CDR3 size: 15 residues. The germline V gene encodes CDR1 MNHEY and CDR2 SMNVEV (reference sequence). V was clipped by 5 bases and J by 7 bases; unmatched bases: 9.

This clone was observed once. The rearrangement links TRBV6-6 to TRBJ2-2; D may be TRBD2 (6 bases). Trimming took 5 bases from V and 5 from J, leaving 18 bases between them. This CDR3 has 16 residues. Germline CDR1 reads MNHNY; CDR2 reads SVGAGI (reference sequence). In nucleotides, the CDR3 is TGTGCCAGCAGTCGACGCGGGACCCTTAATACCGGGGAGCTGTTTTTT. Residues: CASSRRGTLNTGELFF.

The chain has TRBV27 and TRBJ2-1, with D perhaps TRBD2 (6 bases). V shed 3 bases and J shed 7 bases, with 16 bases lying between them. CDR1 is MNHEY, CDR2 SMNVEV, per germline (reference sequence). CDR3 length: 15 amino acids. CDR3 in DNA: TGTGCCAGCAGTTTTCCCGGGACTGGGCCAAATGAGCAGTTCTTC. Protein: CASSFPGTGPNEQFF.

This chain connects TRBV2 to TRBJ1-4; D possibly corresponds to TRBD1 (6 bases). Trimming took off 1 base at V and 7 bases at J, with 16 bases between the two ends. The CDR3 contains 16 residues. The V gene's germline CDR1 is SNHLY and CDR2 FYNNEI. CDR3 residues: CASSEGQVPFREKLFF. CDR3 nucleotides: TGTGCCAGCAGTGAAGGACAGGTCCCTTTTCGTGAAAAACTGTTTTTT.

The chain carries TRBV19 and TRBJ2-5; D gene ambiguous. V lost 2 bases and J lost 5, with 3 bases in between. CDR3 length: 11 amino acids. CDR1 and CDR2 (germline): LNHDA, SQIVND (reference sequence). The CDR3 is CASSIRETQYF. CDR3 in DNA: TGTGCCAGTAGTATACGGGAGACCCAGTACTTC.

The chain is built from TRBV28 and TRBJ2-7; 7 nucleotides line up with TRBD2. This CDR3 has 14 residues. Germline CDR1 MDHEN, CDR2 SYDVKM. V gave up 2 bases and J gave up 1 base; unmatched junction bases: 2. The chain's CDR3 is CASSLTSESYEQYF. CDR3 bases: TGTGCCAGCAGTTTAACTAGCGAGTCCTACGAGCAGTACTTC.

This sequence joins TRBV5-5 and TRBJ2-2, with 11 bases fitting TRBD2. CDR3 length equals 16 residues. Germline V gene lookup returns CDR1 SGHKS and CDR2 YYEKEE (reference sequence). The trim removed 3 bases at V and 5 bases at J, leaving 6 bases unmatched. The CDR3, as DNA: TGTGCCAGCAGCTGGGCGACTAGCGGGGCTACCGGGGAGCTGTTTTTT. This encodes CASSWATSGATGELFF.

The chain uses TRBV6-5 and TRBJ1-5; 7 nucleotides align to TRBD1. The germline gives CDR1 MNHEY, CDR2 SVGAGI. V shed 6 bases and J 6 bases; nucleotides not matched to a gene: 11. This CDR3 has 15 residues. The CDR3 DNA sequence: TGTGCCAGCAGACTAGACAGGGACGTGGGTCAGCCCCAGCATTTT. Its protein product is CASRLDRDVGQPQHF.

The gene calls are TRBV28 and TRBJ1-4; D might be TRBD1 (5 bases). CDR3 length equals 15 residues. Germline V CDR1 and CDR2: MDHEN, SYDVKM. V lost 4 bases and J lost 5, with 14 bases in between. The CDR3 protein is CASSSPGLPNEKLFF. Written as DNA, the CDR3 is TGTGCCAGCAGTTCTCCGGGACTCCCGAATGAAAAACTGTTTTTT.

Only one count was recorded for this clone. The chain recombines TRBV4-2 with TRBJ2-3, with D perhaps matching TRBD2 (6 bases). CDR1 and CDR2 (germline): LGHNA, YNFKEQ. V gave up 0 bases and J gave up 0 bases, with 10 bases separating them. The CDR3 is 16 residues long. The CDR3 nucleotides are TGTGCCAGCAGCCAAGAACCGGGACTCAGCACAGATACGCAGTATTTT. Its translation: CASSQEPGLSTDTQYF.

The table lists this clone with a count of one. The genes are TRBV6-2 or TRBV6-3 and TRBJ1-2, with D maybe TRBD1 (6 bases). The germline V gene has CDR1 MNHEY and CDR2 SVGEGT. The CDR3 extends over 14 amino acids. The V gene lost 4 bases and the J gene lost 2 bases, with 11 bases spanning the gap. The CDR3 loop reads CASSSYRANYGYTF. Written as DNA, the CDR3 is TGTGCCAGCAGTTCATACAGGGCCAACTATGGCTACACCTTC.

This clone was seen a handful of times. This chain links TRBV14 with TRBJ2-2; 7 bases are shared with TRBD1. Per the germline V gene, CDR1 is SGHDN and CDR2 is FVKESK. The ends lost 4 bases at V and 6 bases at J; junction bases unmatched: 11. CDR3 length: 16 amino acids. The CDR3, as DNA: TGTGCCAGCAGCCGGAGACAGGGTGGACGTCCCGGGGAGCTGTTTTTT. Translated: CASSRRQGGRPGELFF.

V gene TRBV6-5 combines with J gene TRBJ2-1, with 10 bases that match TRBD2. The CDR3 has 15 amino acids. After removal of 2 bases from V and 3 bases from J, the junction contained 1 base not matched to a gene. Germline V lookup: CDR1 MNHEY, CDR2 SVGAGI. The CDR3 bases are TGTGCCAGCAGTTACGGACTAGCGGTCTACAATGAGCAGTTCTTC. Its protein is CASSYGLAVYNEQFF.

The chain uses TRBV28 and TRBJ2-7; possible D gene TRBD2, 6 bases. Germline V gives CDR1 MDHEN, CDR2 SYDVKM. This CDR3 has 14 residues. V was clipped by 4 bases and J by 2 bases, with 12 bases between them. The CDR3, as DNA: TGTGCCAGCAGTTCGGGACTTTCCACCTACGAGCAGTACTTC. Amino acid sequence: CASSSGLSTYEQYF.

The chain is built from TRBV6-4 and TRBJ1-6; no firm D call. The CDR3 sequence is 15 residues long. Trimming removed 8 bases from V and 11 bases from J, with 22 bases in between. CDR1 is MRHNA, CDR2 SNTAGT, per germline. The CDR3 sequence: CASLRWAALKAPLHF. CDR3 nucleotides: TGTGCCAGCCTGAGGTGGGCGGCCCTGAAGGCACCCCTCCACTTT.